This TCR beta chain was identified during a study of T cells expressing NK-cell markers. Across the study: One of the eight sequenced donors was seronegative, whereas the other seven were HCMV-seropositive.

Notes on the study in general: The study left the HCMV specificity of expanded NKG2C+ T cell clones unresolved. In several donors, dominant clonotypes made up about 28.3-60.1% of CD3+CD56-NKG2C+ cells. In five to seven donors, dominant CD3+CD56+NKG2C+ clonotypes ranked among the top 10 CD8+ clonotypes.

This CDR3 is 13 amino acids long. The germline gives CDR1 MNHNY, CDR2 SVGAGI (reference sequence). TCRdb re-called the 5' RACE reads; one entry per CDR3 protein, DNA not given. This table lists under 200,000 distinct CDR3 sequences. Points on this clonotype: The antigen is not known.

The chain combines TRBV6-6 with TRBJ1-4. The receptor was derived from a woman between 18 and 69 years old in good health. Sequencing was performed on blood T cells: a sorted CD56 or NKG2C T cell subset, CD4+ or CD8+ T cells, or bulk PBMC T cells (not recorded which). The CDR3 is CASSVWANEKLFF.